Sequencing of this T cell receptor beta chain was carried out in a study of regulatory T cells in long-lasting Graves disease. About the study: Those Graves' patients who were newly diagnosed had been on antithyroid drugs under 3 months.

According to the study, TCR beta libraries were built with iRepertoire HTBI primers and CDR3-region Arm-PCR. Using its own MiXCR run on the multiplex PCR reads, TCRdb lists one record per CDR3 protein. The sample carries roughly 220,000 distinct CDR3 sequences, 15% to 20% recorded once. Time point denoted: newly diagnosed GD, antithyroid drugs for less than 3 months. PBMC-derived RNA was used for the TCR library. This CDR3 has 14 amino acids. The germline CDR1 and CDR2 sequences are WSHSY and SAAADI. Trimming cost V 3 bases and J 3 bases, with 12 bases left between them. A word on this clonotype: A much larger clone is a single base away; this may be a read error. The conserved final phenylalanine or tryptophan is absent from the CDR3, which likely points to a read error.

This sample comprised peripheral blood mononuclear cells (PBMCs), obtained at new diagnosis, from a patient treated with antithyroid drugs. This chain connects TRBV10-2 to TRBJ2-7; TRBD2 might be the D (5 bases). This receptor was taken from a female donor with Graves disease. The CDR3 DNA follows: TGCGCCAGCAGTGACCGAGCGGCGTACTACGAGCAGTACCTC. As protein: CASSDRAAYYEQYL.